The 7 T cell receptor beta chains presented below share a single source sample, sequenced in a study of metastatic and nonmetastatic thyroid tumors (dated by TCRdb to the early 2020s). Receptors were amplified or captured by PCR. The reads were generated on an Illumina HiSeq 4000. TCRdb ran its own pipeline on the public reads, namely fastp trimming at Q25 and MiXCR clone calling, and kept in-frame beta chains. This sample gives thousands of clones in total; around 29% of them show up just once. Less than 20% of the sample rests with the top ten. Before undergoing thyroid surgery, none of the patients had been given any kind of treatment. Sequencing was carried out using tumor tissue. The origin of the receptors is a female donor with papillary thyroid cancer or a benign thyroid nodule (not recorded which). Some clones in this sample may be carry-over from other donors' samples.

In this sample, this clone is medium-sized (0.01 to 0.1%). CDR3 residues: CASSWDRGETQYF. The CDR3 DNA reads as TGTGCCAGCAGTTGGGACAGGGGAGAGACCCAGTACTTC. This chain connects TRBV27 to TRBJ2-5; 10 bases fit TRBD1. The CDR3 has 13 residues. Looked up from germline, CDR1 is MNHEY and CDR2 is SMNVEV (reference sequence). The V gene end was trimmed by 4 bases and the J gene end by 4 bases; junction bases not matched to a gene: 0.

V is TRBV19 and J is TRBJ1-2; D not resolved. V was pared by 6 bases and J by 1 base, with 9 bases between. Germline V gene sequence: CDR1 LNHDA, CDR2 SQIVND (reference sequence). This CDR3 is 13 amino acids long. The CDR3 here is CASSETYNYGYTF. The CDR3 DNA is TGTGCCAGTAGCGAGACCTATAACTATGGCTACACCTTC.

The table lists this clone with a few counts. The chain joins TRBV20-1 to TRBJ1-2; TRBD1 might be the D (5 bases). Trimming shortened V by 4 bases and J by 4 bases, and 13 bases separated the two germline ends. The CDR3 contains 13 residues. CDR1 is DFQATT and CDR2 is SNEGSKA in the germline V gene (reference sequence). The CDR3 coding sequence is TGCAGTGCTACCACGGGACTTATCTATGGCTACACCTTC. Residues: CSATTGLIYGYTF.

This clone has just a few counts. This rearrangement joins TRBV28 to TRBJ1-5; no reliable D call. Per germline, CDR1 MDHEN and CDR2 SYDVKM. V gave up 6 bases and J gave up 0 bases, with 18 bases separating them. The CDR3 contains 17 residues. The CDR3 DNA reads as TGTGCCAGCAGCCCTATGGGAGGGATCATTAGCAATCAGCCCCAGCATTTT. Its protein is CASSPMGGIISNQPQHF. The full variable domain, with the rest looked up from reference TRBV28 and TRBJ1-5, is DVKVTQSSRYLVKRTGEKVFLECVQDMDHENMFWYRQDPGLGLRLIYFSYDVKMKEKGDIPEGYSVSREKKERFSLILESASTNQTSMYLCASSPMGGIISNQPQHFGDGTRLSIL.

CDR3 coding DNA: TGTGCCAGCAGTAGGATCAGGGGCTCCTACGAGCAGTACTTC. Translating it yields CASSRIRGSYEQYF. The V call is TRBV6-2 or TRBV6-3, the J call TRBJ2-7; D is perhaps TRBD1 (6 bases). V lost 5 bases to trimming and J lost 0 bases, with 11 bases between them. The germline gives CDR1 MNHEY, CDR2 SVGEGT. The CDR3 totals 14 residues.

CDR3 residues: CATSETSDTDTQYF. CDR3 sequence (DNA): TGTGCCACCAGTGAGACTAGCGACACAGATACGCAGTATTTT. The V gene is TRBV24-1, the J gene TRBJ2-3; TRBD2 matches 8 bases. The trim removed 4 bases at V and 2 bases at J, leaving 1 base unmatched. This CDR3 spans 14 amino acids. Germline-derived CDR1 and CDR2 are KGHDR and SFDVKD.

This clone was recorded only once. The genes are TRBV27 and TRBJ2-7; TRBD2 agrees at 7 bases. Germline V lookup: CDR1 MNHEY, CDR2 SMNVEV (reference sequence). Trimming removed 3 bases from V and 10 bases from J; junction bases left unmatched: 12. CDR3 length: 14 amino acids. CDR3 nucleotide sequence: TGTGCCAGCAGTTTCGGGGCTAGCGGCTACGTTCAGTACTTC. Its protein product is CASSFGASGYVQYF.